This T cell receptor gamma chain was captured by sequencing in a study of Vδ1+ human thymocytes. Study-level results: TRD repertoires were essentially private, unlike widely shared TRG clonotypes. In the thymus, TRG and TRD repertoires looked highly polyclonal with Gaussian CDR3 lengths.

Regarding this clone: Its antigen is not known.

The template was reverse-transcribed extracted RNA. Multiplex PCR used pooled V-gene forward primers and a constant-region reverse primer to amplify CDR3s. TCRdb reanalyzed the multiplex PCR reads using CATT. The sample includes about 36,000 gamma-chain clones, 20% of them seen just once. The CDR3 sequence is 10 residues long. Germline V gene sequence: CDR1 VINAFY, CDR2 YDVSNSKD. V trimming: 5 bases; J trimming: 15 bases; junction bases outside the gene matches: 10. The chain joins TRGV5 to TRGJ1 or TRGJ2. The receptor was derived from a girl less than two years old who had congenital heart surgery. Sequencing was carried out using Vdelta1+ gamma-delta thymocytes from the thymus. Indicated subset: FACS-sorted CD3+ TCRalphabeta- TCRVdelta1+ TCRVdelta2- thymocytes. The CDR3 coding sequence is TGTGCCACCTGGGCCCCGTGTGTACTCTTT. It encodes CATWAPCVLF.